This T cell receptor (beta chain) appears in the sequencing data of a study of T cells after posttransplantation cyclophosphamide. Study outcomes and limitations: After PTCy, TRB diversity resembled that of CNI/methotrexate controls. Tissue-infiltrating T cells from skin or gut overlapped little with blood T cells. Donor-recipient repertoire similarity was low at 1-2 months, rising over year one.

The naive gate required viable CD3+CD4+ or CD3+CD8+ cells with CCR7+CD45RA+CD45RO-CD95-CD27+CD28+ phenotype. Peripheral blood was collected from the related graft donor on the marrow donation day. Profiling relied on immunoSEQ multiplex PCR, and the TCRdb table lists in-frame clones only, not all of them. The table includes roughly 30,000 clones, around 90% detected once. A remark on this clone: Antigen specificity is unknown.

The CDR3 has 14 amino acids. The V gene's germline CDR1 is KGHSY and CDR2 FQNENV. Trimming removed 4 bases at V and 5 bases at J, with 12 bases between. This sequence joins TRBV16 and TRBJ1-5; D gene unclear. Sequencing used naive CD4+ T cells sorted from PBMCs. The clonotype comes from an older woman in good health, CMV-negative, and a related stem cell transplant donor. Here the CDR3 reads CASSLTTPYQPQHF. The CDR3 region has the DNA TGTGCCAGCAGCCTAACGACACCATATCAGCCCCAGCATTTT.